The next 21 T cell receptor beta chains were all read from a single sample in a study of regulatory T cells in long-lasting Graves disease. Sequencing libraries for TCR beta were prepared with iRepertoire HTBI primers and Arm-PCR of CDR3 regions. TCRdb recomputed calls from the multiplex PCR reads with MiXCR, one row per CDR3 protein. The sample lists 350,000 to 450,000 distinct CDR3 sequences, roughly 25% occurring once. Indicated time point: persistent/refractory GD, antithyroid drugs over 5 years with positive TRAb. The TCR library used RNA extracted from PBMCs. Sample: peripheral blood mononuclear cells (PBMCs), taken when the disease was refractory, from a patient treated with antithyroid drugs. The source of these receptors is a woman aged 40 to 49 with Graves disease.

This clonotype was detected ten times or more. The CDR3 coding sequence is TGTGCCAGCAGTCTCATCGGGAGTGTGGACGAGCAGTACTTC. As protein: CASSLIGSVDEQYF. The rearrangement uses TRBV28 and TRBJ2-7, with D perhaps TRBD2 (6 bases). CDR1 and CDR2 (germline): MDHEN, SYDVKM. The germline V and J ends were trimmed by 5 bases and 5 bases, with 16 bases remaining between them. The CDR3 runs 14 residues.

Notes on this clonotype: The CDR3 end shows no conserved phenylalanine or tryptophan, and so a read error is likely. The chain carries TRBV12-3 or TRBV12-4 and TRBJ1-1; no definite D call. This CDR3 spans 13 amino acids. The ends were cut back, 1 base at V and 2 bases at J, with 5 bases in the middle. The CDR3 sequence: CASSLGGNTEAFS. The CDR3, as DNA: TGTGCCAGCAGTTTAGGTGGTAACACTGAAGCTTTCTCT.

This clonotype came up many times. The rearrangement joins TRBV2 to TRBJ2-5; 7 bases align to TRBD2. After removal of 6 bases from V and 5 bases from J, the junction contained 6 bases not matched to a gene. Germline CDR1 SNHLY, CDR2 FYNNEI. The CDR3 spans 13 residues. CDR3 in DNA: TGTGCCAGCAGGGCTAGCGGCGGGGAGACCCAGTACTTC. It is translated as CASRASGGETQYF.

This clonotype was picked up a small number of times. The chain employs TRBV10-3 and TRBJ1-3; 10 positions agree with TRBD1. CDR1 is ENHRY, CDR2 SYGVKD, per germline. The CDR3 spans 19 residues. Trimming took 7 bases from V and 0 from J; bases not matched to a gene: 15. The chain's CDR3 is CAITPGQGSGRSSGNTIYF. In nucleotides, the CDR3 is TGTGCCATCACCCCGGGACAGGGGTCAGGTCGAAGCTCTGGAAACACCATATATTTT.

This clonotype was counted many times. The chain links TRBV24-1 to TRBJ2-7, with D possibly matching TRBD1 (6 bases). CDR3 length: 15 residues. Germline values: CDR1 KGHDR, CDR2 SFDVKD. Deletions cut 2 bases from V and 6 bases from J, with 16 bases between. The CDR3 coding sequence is TGTGCCACCAGTGATTCACAGGGAAGTGTAAGCGAGCAGTACTTC. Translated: CATSDSQGSVSEQYF.

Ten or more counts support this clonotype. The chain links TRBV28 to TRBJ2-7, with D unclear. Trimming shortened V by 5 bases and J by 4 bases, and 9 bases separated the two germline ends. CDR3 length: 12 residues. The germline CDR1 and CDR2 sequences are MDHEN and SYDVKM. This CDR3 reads CASSTPGYEQYF. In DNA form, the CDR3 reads TGTGCCAGCAGTACCCCGGGTTACGAGCAGTACTTC.

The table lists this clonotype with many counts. Here the CDR3 reads CASSDPPLYGYTF. The CDR3 DNA sequence: TGTGCCAGCAGTGACCCCCCCCTCTATGGCTACACCTTC. The chain couples TRBV6-1 to TRBJ1-2; no definite D call. The germline CDR1 and CDR2 sequences are MNHNS and SASEGT. The CDR3 consists of 13 residues. Trimming pared 3 bases from V and 4 bases from J, leaving 9 bases between.

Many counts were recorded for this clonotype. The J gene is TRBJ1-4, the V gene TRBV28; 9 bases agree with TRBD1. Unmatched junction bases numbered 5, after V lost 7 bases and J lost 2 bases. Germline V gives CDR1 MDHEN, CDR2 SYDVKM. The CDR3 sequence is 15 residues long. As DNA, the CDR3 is TGTGCCAGCAAAAAGGGGACAGGGACTAATGAAAAACTGTTTTTT. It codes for CASKKGTGTNEKLFF.

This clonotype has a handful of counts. Here the CDR3 DNA reads TGTGCCAGCAGCCCGAGAACCGATACGCAGTATTTT. Protein sequence: CASSPRTDTQYF. This chain connects TRBV2 to TRBJ2-3; D not certain. V gave up 6 bases and J gave up 6 bases, with 10 bases separating them. Germline V gives CDR1 SNHLY, CDR2 FYNNEI. The CDR3 is 12 residues long.

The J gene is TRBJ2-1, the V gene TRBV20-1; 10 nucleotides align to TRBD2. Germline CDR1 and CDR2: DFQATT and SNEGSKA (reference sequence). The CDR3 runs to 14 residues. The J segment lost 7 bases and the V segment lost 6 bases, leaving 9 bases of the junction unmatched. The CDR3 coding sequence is TGCAGTGCGCTGGTACTAGCGGGAAAGAATGAGCAGTTCTTC. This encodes CSALVLAGKNEQFF.

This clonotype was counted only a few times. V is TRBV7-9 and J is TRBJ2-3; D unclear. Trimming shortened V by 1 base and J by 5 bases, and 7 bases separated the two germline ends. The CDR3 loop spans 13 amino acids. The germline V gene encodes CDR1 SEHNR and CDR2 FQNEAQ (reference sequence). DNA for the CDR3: TGTGCCAGCAGCTTAGATGACGGAGATACGCAGTATTTT. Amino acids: CASSLDDGDTQYF.

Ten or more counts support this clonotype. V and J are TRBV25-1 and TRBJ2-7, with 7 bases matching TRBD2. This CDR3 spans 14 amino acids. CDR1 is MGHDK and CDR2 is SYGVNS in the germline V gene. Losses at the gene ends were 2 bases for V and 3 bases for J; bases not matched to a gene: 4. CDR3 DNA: TGTGCCAGCAGTGAAGAAGAGCGGGACTACGAGCAGTACTTC. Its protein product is CASSEEERDYEQYF.

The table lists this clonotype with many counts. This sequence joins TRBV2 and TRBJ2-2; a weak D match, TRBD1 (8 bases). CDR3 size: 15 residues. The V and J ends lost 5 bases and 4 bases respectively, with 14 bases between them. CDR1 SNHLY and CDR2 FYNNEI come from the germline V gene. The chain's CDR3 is CASSPGGGGTGELFF. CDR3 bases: TGTGCCAGCAGTCCAGGGGGCGGGGGCACCGGGGAGCTGTTTTTT.

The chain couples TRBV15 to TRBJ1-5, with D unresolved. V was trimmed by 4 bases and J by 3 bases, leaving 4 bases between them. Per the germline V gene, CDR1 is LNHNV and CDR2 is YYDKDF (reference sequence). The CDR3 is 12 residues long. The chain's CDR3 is CATSIPNQPQHF. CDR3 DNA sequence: TGTGCCACCAGCATCCCCAATCAGCCCCAGCATTTT.

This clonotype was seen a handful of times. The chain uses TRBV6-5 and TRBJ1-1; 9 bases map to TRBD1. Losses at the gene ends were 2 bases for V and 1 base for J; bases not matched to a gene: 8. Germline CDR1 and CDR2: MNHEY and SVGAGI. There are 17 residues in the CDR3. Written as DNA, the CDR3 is TGTGCCAGCAGTTACCGAGCGGGACAGGGAAAGAACACTGAAGCTTTCTTT. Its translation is CASSYRAGQGKNTEAFF.

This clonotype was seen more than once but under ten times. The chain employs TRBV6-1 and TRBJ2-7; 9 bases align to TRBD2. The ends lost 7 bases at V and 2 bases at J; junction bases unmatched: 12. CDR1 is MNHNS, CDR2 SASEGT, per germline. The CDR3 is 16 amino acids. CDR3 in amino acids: CASNKPRSGGTYEQYF. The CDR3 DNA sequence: TGTGCCAGCAACAAACCCCGTAGCGGGGGAACCTACGAGCAGTACTTC.

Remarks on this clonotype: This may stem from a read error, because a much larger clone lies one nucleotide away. This chain's CDR3 is CASGLGSGRETQYF. The CDR3, as DNA: TGTGCCAGCGGCTTGGGTAGCGGAAGAGAGACCCAGTACTTC. The V call is TRBV6-1, the J call TRBJ2-5; a possible D gene is TRBD2 (6 bases). The CDR3 sequence is 14 residues long. V lost 8 bases to trimming and J lost 4 bases, with 17 bases between them. Germline V gene lookup returns CDR1 MNHNS and CDR2 SASEGT.

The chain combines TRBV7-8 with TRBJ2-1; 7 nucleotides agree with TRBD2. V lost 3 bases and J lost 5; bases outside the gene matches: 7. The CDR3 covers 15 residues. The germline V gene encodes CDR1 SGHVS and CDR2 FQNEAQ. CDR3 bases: TGTGCCAGCAGCTTGGGGGGGGGAGGTGACAATGAGCAGTTCTTC. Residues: CASSLGGGGDNEQFF.

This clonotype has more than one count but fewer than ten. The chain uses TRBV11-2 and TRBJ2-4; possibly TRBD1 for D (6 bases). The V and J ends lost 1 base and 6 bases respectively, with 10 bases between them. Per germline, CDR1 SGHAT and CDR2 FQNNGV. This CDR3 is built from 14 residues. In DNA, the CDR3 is TGTGCCAGCAGCTTAGTCCCGACAGGAAACATTCAGTACTTC. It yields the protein CASSLVPTGNIQYF.

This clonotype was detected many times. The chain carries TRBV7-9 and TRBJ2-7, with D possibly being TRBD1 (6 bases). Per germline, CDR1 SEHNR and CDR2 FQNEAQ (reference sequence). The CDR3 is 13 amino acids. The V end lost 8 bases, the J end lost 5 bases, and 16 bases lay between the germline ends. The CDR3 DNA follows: TGTGCCAGCCGCCGACAGGAATCCCACGAGCAGTACTTC. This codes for CASRRQESHEQYF. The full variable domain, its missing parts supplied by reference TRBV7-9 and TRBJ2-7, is DTGVSQNPRHKITKRGQNVTFRCDPISEHNRLYWYRQTLGQGPEFLTYFQNEAQLEKSRLLSDRFSAERPKGSFSTLEIQRTEQGDSAMYLCASRRQESHEQYFGPGTRLTVT.

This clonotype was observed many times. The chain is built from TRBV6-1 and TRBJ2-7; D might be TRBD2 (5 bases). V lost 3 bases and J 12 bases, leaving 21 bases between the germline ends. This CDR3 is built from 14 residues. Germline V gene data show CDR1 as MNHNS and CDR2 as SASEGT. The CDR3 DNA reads TGTGCCAGCAGTGAGAGACTCAGCGGAGGACGCGGGTACTTC. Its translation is CASSERLSGGRGYF.